The 26 T cell receptor beta chains in this list originate from one sample, sequenced in a study of early T cells in non-severe SARS-CoV-2 infection. Using its own MiXCR run on the 5' RACE reads, TCRdb lists one record per CDR3 protein. The data show about 76,000 distinct CDR3 sequences, about 14% seen once. Sequencing was performed on whole blood. The receptors were sampled from an adult who was a healthcare worker with PCR-confirmed SARS-CoV-2 infection or an uninfected control (not recorded which).

This clonotype was detected only a few times. The V and J genes are TRBV7-2 and TRBJ2-7; D gene uncertain. The V end lost 5 bases, the J end lost 0 bases, and 2 bases lay between the germline ends. CDR3 size: 11 residues. CDR1 SGHTA and CDR2 FQGNSA come from the germline V gene. The DNA of the CDR3 is TGTGCCAGCAGCCGCTCCTACGAGCAGTACTTC. Translation gives CASSRSYEQYF.

The chain recombines TRBV27 with TRBJ2-2; TRBD1 might be the D (5 bases). The V end was cut by 5 bases, the J end by 4 bases, with 11 bases between. This CDR3 is 14 amino acids long. Germline assignment: CDR1 MNHEY and CDR2 SMNVEV (reference sequence). The CDR3 loop is CASSPGHPTGELFF. CDR3 nucleotide sequence: TGTGCCAGCAGTCCCGGACACCCCACCGGGGAGCTGTTTTTT.

This clonotype has a handful of counts. This chain uses TRBV29-1 with TRBJ1-1; D unresolved. V gave up 7 bases and J gave up 3 bases, with 12 bases separating them. Germline CDR1 and CDR2: SQVTM and ANQGSEA. CDR3 length: 12 amino acids. CDR3 sequence: CSAQYRDTEAFF. Here the CDR3 DNA reads TGCAGCGCACAGTACCGTGACACTGAAGCTTTCTTT.

This clonotype turned up a few times. This chain connects TRBV7-9 to TRBJ2-1; either TRBD1 or TRBD2 may supply D (5 bases each). Germline V lookup: CDR1 SEHNR, CDR2 FQNEAQ (reference sequence). Trimming cost V 6 bases and J 10 bases, with 13 bases left between them. CDR3 length: 12 amino acids. CDR3 residues: CASSRDLPEQFF. The CDR3 DNA sequence: TGTGCCAGCAGTCGGGACCTTCCGGAGCAGTTCTTC.

This clonotype was seen a handful of times. The V gene is TRBV6-6, the J gene TRBJ1-2, with TRBD1 matching 9 bases. Trimming removed 6 bases from V and 2 bases from J; junction bases left unmatched: 19. CDR1 is MNHNY, CDR2 SVGAGI, per germline (reference sequence). This CDR3 is 19 amino acids long. The CDR3 loop reads CASSSGTGREGEPNYGYTF. DNA of the CDR3: TGTGCCAGCAGCTCCGGGACAGGGAGAGAGGGAGAACCCAACTATGGCTACACCTTC.

This clonotype appeared a few times. The chain recombines TRBV7-9 with TRBJ2-7; D is ambiguous. Germline V gene sequence: CDR1 SEHNR, CDR2 FQNEAQ (reference sequence). This CDR3 is 13 amino acids long. Trimming shortened V by 5 bases and J by 5 bases, and 13 bases separated the two germline ends. CDR3 in DNA: TGTGCCAGCAGCCCCCGATTGGAACACGAGCAGTACTTC. This sequence encodes CASSPRLEHEQYF.

CDR3 DNA sequence: TGTGCCAGCAGTTCGCTGGAGGTTGGCTATGGCTACACCTTC. Its translation: CASSSLEVGYGYTF. V gene TRBV12-3 or TRBV12-4 combines with J gene TRBJ1-2; no definite D call. V lost 4 bases, J lost 4 bases, and 13 bases lay in between. The CDR3 totals 14 residues.

Worth noting for this clonotype: The junction does not match germline at one end; this may be a read error. V usage is TRBV7-9 and J usage is TRBJ2-5, with D possibly being TRBD2 (5 bases). CDR1 is SEHNR and CDR2 is FQNEAQ in the germline V gene (reference sequence). The CDR3 has 12 residues. The CDR3 loop reads CASSLDSHVHGF. The CDR3, as DNA: TGTGCCAGCAGCTTGGACTCCCACGTCCATGGTTTC.

V usage is TRBV5-1 and J usage is TRBJ2-3; the D gene could be TRBD1 or TRBD2 (5 bases each). In germline, CDR1 is SGHRS, CDR2 YFSETQ. The CDR3 runs 15 residues. Between the trimmed V and J ends, which lost 0 bases and 3 bases, there was a span of 11 bases. The CDR3 here is CASSLAGRGTDTQYF. CDR3 nucleotide sequence: TGCGCCAGCAGCTTGGCGGGGCGAGGGACAGATACGCAGTATTTT.

The genes are TRBV14 and TRBJ1-4; TRBD1 is a possible D gene (5 bases). V gave up 1 base and J gave up 8 bases, with 8 bases separating them. CDR1 and CDR2 (germline): SGHDN, FVKESK. The CDR3 loop spans 13 amino acids. The CDR3 reads CASSQVPGEKLFF. Written as DNA, the CDR3 is TGTGCCAGCAGCCAAGTTCCAGGGGAAAAACTGTTTTTT. Full variable domain (outside the CDR3, taken from reference TRBV14 and TRBJ1-4): EAGVTQFPSHSVIEKGQTVTLRCDPISGHDNLYWYRRVMGKEIKFLLHFVKESKQDESGMPNNRFLAERTGGTYSTLKVQPAELEDSGVYFCASSQVPGEKLFFGSGTQLSVL.

This clonotype was detected only a few times. The chain uses TRBV14 and TRBJ1-4, with 9 bases fitting TRBD1. Germline V gene data show CDR1 as SGHDN and CDR2 as FVKESK. The CDR3 extends over 13 amino acids. The V and J ends lost 3 bases and 8 bases, in that order; junction bases with no gene match: 1. As DNA, the CDR3 is TGTGCCAGCAGCCAGGACAGGGGCGAAAAACTGTTTTTT. Encoded protein: CASSQDRGEKLFF.

This clonotype was detected only a few times. The chain links TRBV18 to TRBJ2-1; possibly TRBD2 for D (5 bases). The CDR3 loop spans 15 amino acids. Trimming cost V 1 base and J 6 bases, with 13 bases left between them. CDR1 KGHSH and CDR2 LQKENI come from the germline V gene. The CDR3 nucleotides read TGTGCCAGCTCACCACAGGGAGCCCTCTCCAATGAGCAGTTCTTC. This sequence encodes CASSPQGALSNEQFF.

The chain links TRBV24-1 to TRBJ2-3; the match to TRBD2 covers 7 bases. The CDR3 has 13 amino acids. After removal of 12 bases from V and 2 bases from J, the junction contained 7 bases not matched to a gene. From germline, CDR1 is KGHDR and CDR2 SFDVKD. The CDR3 nucleotides read TGTGCCGCTAGCGGAACTTTCACAGATACGCAGTATTTT. It yields the protein CAASGTFTDTQYF.

The chain has TRBV7-2 and TRBJ2-1; D gene uncertain. The CDR3 covers 15 residues. Between the trimmed V and J ends, which lost 4 bases and 0 bases, there was a span of 10 bases. Germline V CDR1 and CDR2: SGHTA, FQGNSA. This chain's CDR3 is CASSSRPDSYNEQFF. CDR3 bases: TGTGCCAGCAGCTCCAGGCCGGACTCCTACAATGAGCAGTTCTTC.

The CDR3 DNA follows: TGTGCTTCAAAGAGGGACCCTGACCAGCAGTACTTC. It codes for CASKRDPDQQYF. The chain carries TRBV28 and TRBJ2-7, with D possibly being TRBD1 or TRBD2 (5 bases each). The CDR3 is 12 residues long. Germline V gives CDR1 MDHEN, CDR2 SYDVKM.

The chain employs TRBV5-8 and TRBJ1-2, with D tentatively TRBD1 (5 bases). From germline, CDR1 is SGHTS and CDR2 YDEGEE. Trimming took 0 bases from V and 5 from J, leaving 14 bases between them. There are 15 residues in the CDR3. The CDR3 is CASSLEGTRGYGYTF. CDR3 nucleotide sequence: TGTGCCAGCAGCTTGGAGGGCACTCGGGGGTATGGCTACACCTTC.

This clonotype was detected only a few times. The rearrangement uses TRBV4-1 and TRBJ1-4; maybe TRBD1 (6 bases). The CDR3 loop spans 14 amino acids. Trimming shortened V by 3 bases and J by 7 bases, and 12 bases separated the two germline ends. The germline CDR1 and CDR2 sequences are MGHRA and YSYEKL. The CDR3: CASSHQQGPEKLFF. CDR3 DNA: TGCGCCAGCAGCCACCAACAGGGCCCTGAAAAACTGTTTTTT.

This clonotype showed up just a few times. This CDR3 reads CASSLAGELFF. As DNA, the CDR3 is TGTGCCAGCAGCTTGGCCGGGGAGCTGTTTTTT. The genes are TRBV11-3 and TRBJ2-2, with D unresolved. Germline values: CDR1 SGHNT, CDR2 YENEEA. The V end lost 3 bases, the J end lost 6 bases, and 2 bases lay between the germline ends. The CDR3 extends over 11 amino acids.

The table lists this clonotype with a few counts. The chain recombines TRBV4-1 with TRBJ2-2; TRBD1 might be the D (6 bases). The CDR3 runs 19 residues. In germline, CDR1 is MGHRA, CDR2 YSYEKL. V lost 6 bases, J lost 0 bases, and 23 bases lay in between. The CDR3: CASSRSFIPGATNTGELFF. Here the CDR3 DNA reads TGCGCCAGCAGTCGTAGCTTCATCCCAGGGGCCACGAACACCGGGGAGCTGTTTTTT.

This clonotype was counted only a few times. The V and J genes are TRBV4-1 and TRBJ2-7; tentative D call: TRBD1 (7 bases). The length of the CDR3 is 16 residues. The V gene lost 1 base and the J gene lost 2 bases, with 15 bases spanning the gap. The germline CDR1 and CDR2 sequences are MGHRA and YSYEKL. The CDR3 region is CASSQVVGGGTYEQYF. The CDR3 nucleotides are TGCGCCAGCAGCCAAGTGGTAGGGGGCGGGACCTACGAGCAGTACTTC.

The CDR3 DNA sequence: TGCAGTGCTAGAGGGGACAGGGGACCAGATACGCAGTATTTT. This translates into CSARGDRGPDTQYF. The chain uses TRBV20-1 and TRBJ2-3; 10 bases align to TRBD1. Germline CDR1 DFQATT, CDR2 SNEGSKA (reference sequence). Germline trimming cut 1 base from V and 4 bases from J; bases unmatched to any gene: 2. This CDR3 is 14 amino acids long.

This clonotype was counted between two and nine times. The chain joins TRBV28 to TRBJ1-5; D is unclear. Germline CDR1 is MDHEN and CDR2 is SYDVKM. This CDR3 contains 15 residues. The V and J ends lost 2 bases and 6 bases respectively, with 14 bases between them. The CDR3 sequence is CASSLGGYGSQPQHF. CDR3 in DNA: TGTGCCAGCAGTTTAGGAGGATACGGTAGTCAGCCCCAGCATTTT. Based on the CDR3 plus reference TRBV28 and TRBJ1-5, the full variable domain is DVKVTQSSRYLVKRTGEKVFLECVQDMDHENMFWYRQDPGLGLRLIYFSYDVKMKEKGDIPEGYSVSREKKERFSLILESASTNQTSMYLCASSLGGYGSQPQHFGDGTRLSIL.

The chain employs TRBV19 and TRBJ2-1, with 9 bases aligning to TRBD1. The germline V gene encodes CDR1 LNHDA and CDR2 SQIVND (reference sequence). There are 15 residues in the CDR3. With 3 bases clipped from V and 4 bases from J, the junction kept 4 bases outside the gene matches. CDR3 residues: CASSIWGQGYNEQFF. CDR3 DNA sequence: TGTGCCAGTAGTATCTGGGGACAGGGTTACAATGAGCAGTTCTTC.

In its sample, this clonotype was seen a few times. The CDR3 DNA sequence: TGTGCCAGCAGCCCGCCGGGACCCCCCTCCGGGGATACGCAGTATTTT. It translates to CASSPPGPPSGDTQYF. The J gene is TRBJ2-3, the V gene TRBV11-3; D could derive from TRBD1 or TRBD2 (5 bases each). The V gene's germline CDR1 is SGHNT and CDR2 YENEEA. The V end lost 5 bases, the J end lost 6 bases, and 21 bases lay between the germline ends. The CDR3 sequence is 16 residues long. Using reference TRBV11-3 and TRBJ2-3 for the parts outside the CDR3, the full variable domain is EAGVVQSPRYKIIEKKQPVAFWCNPISGHNTLYWYLQNLGQGPELLIRYENEEAVDDSQLPKDRFSAERLKGVDSTLKIQPAELGDSAVYLCASSPPGPPSGDTQYFGPGTRLTVL.

This clonotype was recorded a few times. This chain uses TRBV3-1 with TRBJ1-3, with D maybe TRBD1 (5 bases). This CDR3 is built from 14 residues. V was trimmed by 4 bases and J by 6 bases, leaving 13 bases between them. Germline loops: CDR1 LGHDT, CDR2 YNNKEL (reference sequence). DNA of the CDR3: TGTGCCAGCAGCCGTGGGGCAGCAGAAAACACCATATATTTT. The encoded protein is CASSRGAAENTIYF.

This clonotype was counted a few times. The chain links TRBV2 to TRBJ2-7, with 9 nucleotides matching TRBD2. V lost 5 bases, J lost 7 bases, and 12 bases stayed unmatched. CDR3 length: 15 residues. Germline V gives CDR1 SNHLY, CDR2 FYNNEI. The CDR3 nucleotides are TGTGCCAGCAGTCCCCTGGCGGGGGGGCCTGGTGAGCAGTACTTC. It yields the protein CASSPLAGGPGEQYF.